Below, 27 T cell receptor beta chains from the same sample are listed, as sequenced in a study of brain T cells in children with intractable seizures. The repertoire was sequenced with immunoSEQ multiplex PCR; TCRdb's copy has only in-frame clones and lacks some. The sample contains 65,000 to 85,000 clones, 85% to 95% of which appear only once. Source: peripheral blood, taken at surgery. These TCRs come from a boy less than two years old with tuberous sclerosis and intractable seizures.

The gene calls are TRBV19 and TRBJ1-5; D is uncertain. Trimming left V 8 bases short and J 3 bases short, with 14 bases between. The CDR3 contains 14 residues. From germline, CDR1 is LNHDA and CDR2 SQIVND (reference sequence). For the CDR3, the DNA is TGTGCCAGTTGCCCGGGGTGGCCCAATCAGCCCCAGCATTTT. As protein: CASCPGWPNQPQHF.

The chain uses TRBV19 and TRBJ1-1, with TRBD1 identical over 7 bases. From germline, CDR1 is LNHDA and CDR2 SQIVND (reference sequence). This CDR3 has 13 residues. J lost 4 bases, V lost 1 base, and 0 bases had no gene match. This chain's CDR3 is CASSIAGGTEAFF. In DNA form, the CDR3 reads TGTGCCAGTAGTATAGCAGGGGGCACTGAAGCTTTCTTT.

The rearrangement uses TRBV6-1 and TRBJ2-7; TRBD2 matches 11 bases. J lost 0 bases, V lost 3 bases, and 4 bases had no gene match. The CDR3 totals 16 residues. Per the germline V gene, CDR1 is MNHNS and CDR2 is SASEGT. Here the CDR3 reads CASSDRSGRASYEQYF. The CDR3 bases are TGTGCCAGCAGTGACCGTAGCGGGAGGGCCTCCTACGAGCAGTACTTC.

The chain combines TRBV6-5 with TRBJ1-2; 7 nucleotides agree with TRBD1. V shed 0 bases and J 6 bases; nucleotides not matched to a gene: 1. Germline values: CDR1 MNHEY, CDR2 SVGAGI. The CDR3 sequence is 13 residues long. CDR3 residues: CASSYSGGDGYTF. In DNA, the CDR3 is TGTGCCAGCAGTTACTCAGGGGGCGATGGCTACACCTTC.

This clone was observed once. The CDR3 does not end in the conserved phenylalanine or tryptophan, so this is likely a read error. The DNA is omitted, as the CDR3 cannot be located on it reliably, and the CDR3 follows TCRdb's listing. This chain connects TRBV20-1 to TRBJ1-5. Including both end residues, the CDR3 is 9 amino acids long. Germline V CDR1 and CDR2: DFQATT, SNEGSKA (reference sequence). The CDR3 sequence is CSASGPDDL.

The J gene is TRBJ2-5, the V gene TRBV11-3, with 7 bases lining up with TRBD2. Unmatched junction bases numbered 9, after V lost 3 bases and J lost 2 bases. Germline V gives CDR1 SGHNT, CDR2 YENEEA. This CDR3 contains 16 residues. The CDR3 sequence: CASSFSSGGSQETQYF. The CDR3 DNA reads TGTGCCAGCAGCTTTAGTAGTGGCGGGAGTCAAGAGACCCAGTACTTC.

CDR3 residues: CATSDSPQAFF. CDR3 bases: TGTGCCACCAGTGATTCTCCCCAAGCTTTCTTT. The chain carries TRBV24-1 and TRBJ1-1; D ambiguous. Trimming took 2 bases from V and 9 from J, leaving 6 bases between them. The CDR3 totals 11 residues. Germline V gene data show CDR1 as KGHDR and CDR2 as SFDVKD.

This clone was seen a single time. The chain recombines TRBV10-2 with TRBJ1-2, with D perhaps matching TRBD1 (5 bases). The CDR3 consists of 12 residues. The germline gives CDR1 WSHSY, CDR2 SAAADI. V was clipped by 10 bases and J by 8 bases, with 17 bases between them. For the CDR3, the DNA is TGCGCCACTAGGGGTCTCGTAGACGGCTACACCTTC. Translation gives CATRGLVDGYTF.

This chain connects TRBV7-9 to TRBJ2-7, with 7 bases lining up with TRBD2. V was clipped by 5 bases and J by 1 base; unmatched bases: 2. CDR1 is SEHNR, CDR2 FQNEAQ, per germline (reference sequence). CDR3 size: 13 residues. The CDR3, as DNA: TGTGCCAGCAGCCCCGGGAGGTCCTACGAGCAGTACTTC. Residues: CASSPGRSYEQYF.

The chain links TRBV6-5 to TRBJ2-7; TRBD1 matches at 7 bases. The CDR3 has 13 residues. V shed 2 bases and J 3 bases; nucleotides not matched to a gene: 1. Looked up from germline, CDR1 is MNHEY and CDR2 is SVGAGI. CDR3 in amino acids: CASSYDRDYEQYF. Here the CDR3 DNA reads TGTGCCAGCAGTTACGACAGGGACTACGAGCAGTACTTC.

V gene TRBV3-1 (or the pseudogene TRBV3-2) combines with J gene TRBJ1-6; 9 nucleotides align to TRBD1. The J segment lost 9 bases and the V segment lost 1 base, leaving 7 bases of the junction unmatched. The CDR3 has 16 amino acids. Germline V gene data show CDR1 as LGHDT and CDR2 as YNNKEL (reference sequence). CDR3 DNA sequence: TGTGCCAGCAGCCAAGTATTAACAGGGGGCGGTTCACCCCTCCACTTT. Its translation is CASSQVLTGGGSPLHF.

The rearrangement joins TRBV24-1 to TRBJ1-2; the D is unclear. The CDR3 consists of 13 residues. Per the germline V gene, CDR1 is KGHDR and CDR2 is SFDVKD. Trimming shortened V by 0 bases and J by 6 bases, and 7 bases separated the two germline ends. CDR3 in DNA: TGTGCCACCAGTGATTTGTACAGTAATGGCTACACCTTC. This translates into CATSDLYSNGYTF.

The gene calls are TRBV7-3 and TRBJ2-2; D is uncertain. This CDR3 has 13 amino acids. Germline V gives CDR1 SGHTA, CDR2 FQGTGA. V gave up 3 bases and J gave up 4 bases, with 6 bases separating them. In nucleotides, the CDR3 is TGTGCCAGCAGCTTGGCAGGCACCGGGGAGCTGTTTTTT. Protein product: CASSLAGTGELFF.

The rearrangement uses TRBV29-1 and TRBJ1-2; 7 nucleotides line up with TRBD1. The length of the CDR3 is 12 residues. Germline assignment: CDR1 SQVTM and CDR2 ANQGSEA. The trim removed 6 bases at V and 8 bases at J, leaving 9 bases unmatched. The CDR3 loop reads CSVETGSGGYTF. The CDR3 DNA follows: TGCAGCGTCGAGACAGGGTCGGGGGGCTACACCTTC. Based on the CDR3 plus reference TRBV29-1 and TRBJ1-2, the full variable domain is SAVISQKPSRDICQRGTSLTIQCQVDSQVTMMFWYRQQPGQSLTLIATANQGSEATYESGFVIDKFPISRPNLTFSTLTVSNMSPEDSSIYLCSVETGSGGYTFGSGTRLTVV.

The V and J genes are TRBV27 and TRBJ2-7; D is unresolved. Germline V gives CDR1 MNHEY, CDR2 SMNVEV (reference sequence). This CDR3 region has 13 residues. Trimming pared 0 bases from V and 5 bases from J, leaving 8 bases between. CDR3 DNA sequence: TGTGCCAGCAGTTTATCCCCCCCCCACGAGCAGTACTTC. It encodes CASSLSPPHEQYF.

This clone was seen just once. The rearrangement uses TRBV30 and TRBJ1-4; 10 positions agree with TRBD1. This CDR3 is built from 13 residues. V shed 7 bases and J 11 bases; nucleotides not matched to a gene: 10. The germline V gene encodes CDR1 GTSNPN and CDR2 SVGIG (reference sequence). The CDR3 region is CASSPGQGDKLFF. DNA for the CDR3: TGTGCCTCTTCCCCCGGACAGGGGGATAAACTGTTTTTT.

The chain combines TRBV4-1 with TRBJ1-2; 11 bases are a match to TRBD1. CDR1 and CDR2 from the germline V gene are MGHRA and YSYEKL. CDR3 size: 17 residues. The J segment lost 6 bases and the V segment lost 4 bases, leaving 13 bases of the junction unmatched. This CDR3 reads CASSLRADRGRMDGYTF. The CDR3 DNA reads TGCGCCAGCAGCCTAAGAGCGGACAGGGGGCGAATGGATGGCTACACCTTC.

The rearrangement links TRBV10-3 to TRBJ1-1; possibly TRBD1 for D (5 bases). Germline V gives CDR1 ENHRY, CDR2 SYGVKD. CDR3 length: 13 amino acids. Trimming took off 4 bases at V and 5 bases at J, with 11 bases between the two ends. DNA for the CDR3: TGTGCCATCAGTGGCCTGGGGCGTACTGAAGCTTTCTTT. Protein: CAISGLGRTEAFF.

This rearrangement joins TRBV11-2 to TRBJ2-7; weak D call: TRBD2 (5 bases). Deletions cut 7 bases from V and 6 bases from J, with 28 bases between. Germline CDR1 reads SGHAT; CDR2 reads FQNNGV. CDR3 length: 17 residues. The CDR3 DNA is TGTGCCAGCACCACGGGTCGAAGAGGGCTAGCCGTCCGCGAGCAGTACTTC. Translation gives CASTTGRRGLAVREQYF.

The rearrangement uses TRBV27 and TRBJ2-1; D may be TRBD2 (5 bases). V was cut by 6 bases and J by 7 bases, with 16 bases left in between. CDR3 length: 14 amino acids. The germline gives CDR1 MNHEY, CDR2 SMNVEV (reference sequence). CDR3 nucleotide sequence: TGTGCCAGCAGCCTAACTAGAGGATCAAATGAGCAGTTCTTC. This codes for CASSLTRGSNEQFF.

The chain joins TRBV4-2 to TRBJ2-7; D is undetermined. Trimming stripped 1 base from V and 0 bases from J, with 7 bases between. Germline-derived CDR1 and CDR2 are LGHNA and YNFKEQ. The CDR3 contains 14 residues. CDR3 residues: CASSQAADSYEQYF. The DNA of the CDR3 is TGTGCCAGCAGCCAAGCTGCGGACTCCTACGAGCAGTACTTC.

This chain joins TRBV14 and TRBJ2-1, with TRBD2 matching 9 bases. V shed 0 bases, J shed 2 bases, and the junction held 2 bases outside the gene matches. The CDR3 has 16 residues. Germline V CDR1 and CDR2: SGHDN, FVKESK. CDR3 sequence reads: CASSQDLAGPYNEQFF. The CDR3 coding sequence is TGTGCCAGCAGCCAAGATCTAGCGGGGCCCTACAATGAGCAGTTCTTC.

The chain is built from TRBV30 and TRBJ2-5; TRBD2 agrees at 16 bases. The length of the CDR3 is 15 residues. The germline gives CDR1 GTSNPN, CDR2 SVGIG (reference sequence). V lost 0 bases to trimming and J lost 6 bases; unmatched junction nucleotides: 1. CDR3 sequence: CAWSVGLAGGKTQYF. CDR3 nucleotide sequence: TGTGCCTGGAGTGTGGGACTAGCGGGAGGGAAGACCCAGTACTTC.

The V call is TRBV4-1, the J call TRBJ2-2, with TRBD1 matching over 7 bases. The CDR3 has 15 residues. Germline trimming cut 7 bases from V and 2 bases from J; bases unmatched to any gene: 7. Germline lookup yields CDR1 MGHRA and CDR2 YSYEKL. This CDR3 is CASTRGQLNTGELFF. Here the CDR3 DNA reads TGCGCCAGCACCCGGGGACAGCTAAACACCGGGGAGCTGTTTTTT.

The chain recombines TRBV3-1 (or the pseudogene TRBV3-2) with TRBJ2-7, with D maybe TRBD2 (6 bases). Germline V lookup: CDR1 LGHDT, CDR2 YNNKEL (reference sequence). V was trimmed by 4 bases and J by 0 bases, leaving 10 bases between them. The CDR3 loop spans 14 amino acids. The CDR3 is CASSRGLLSYEQYF. Here the CDR3 DNA reads TGTGCCAGCAGCCGGGGACTCCTCTCCTACGAGCAGTACTTC.

The gene calls are TRBV5-4 and TRBJ2-3; perhaps D is TRBD1 or TRBD2 (6 bases each). The CDR3 has 17 residues. Germline CDR1 and CDR2: SGHNT and YYREEE (reference sequence). V was shortened by 3 bases and J by 5 bases, with 22 bases between the two germline ends. The CDR3 loop reads CASSSPPGASAEDTQYF. DNA for the CDR3: TGTGCCAGCAGCTCCCCCCCAGGGGCTAGCGCGGAAGATACGCAGTATTTT.

The chain combines TRBV6-5 with TRBJ2-7; 9 positions agree with TRBD2. V was pared by 8 bases and J by 2 bases, with 10 bases of the junction left unmatched. CDR1 is MNHEY and CDR2 is SVGAGI in the germline V gene. The length of the CDR3 is 15 residues. CDR3 region: CASAGGSGGTYEQYF. Written as DNA, the CDR3 is TGTGCCAGCGCTGGAGGAAGCGGGGGGACCTACGAGCAGTACTTC.